This entry features one T cell receptor (beta chain) sequence. Its antigen is not identified. Trimming pared 5 bases from V and 9 bases from J, leaving 11 bases between. The CDR3 contains 12 residues. Germline V gene lookup returns CDR1 SEHNR and CDR2 FQNEAQ (reference sequence). Sequencing was at deep level. Assay used: immunoSEQ multiplex PCR; TCRdb lists only in-frame clones, some missing. The repertoire holds 760,000 or so clones, with around 96% as singletons. These data are taken from a study of shared clonotypes between healthy human individuals. Positively selected for CCR7, the CD45RO-negative cells used as naive CD8 cells excluded terminally differentiated effector memory CD45RA+ cells. Broader study findings: With four donors compared, 4% to 5.5% of naive CD4 clonotypes were shared.

The sample comprised naive CD8+ T cells sorted from blood. The receptor comes from a young man in good health. The chain recombines TRBV7-9 with TRBJ2-1, with D unresolved. In nucleotides, the CDR3 is TGTGCCAGCAGCCCTGTAGGGCGTGAGCAGTTCTTC. This codes for CASSPVGREQFF.